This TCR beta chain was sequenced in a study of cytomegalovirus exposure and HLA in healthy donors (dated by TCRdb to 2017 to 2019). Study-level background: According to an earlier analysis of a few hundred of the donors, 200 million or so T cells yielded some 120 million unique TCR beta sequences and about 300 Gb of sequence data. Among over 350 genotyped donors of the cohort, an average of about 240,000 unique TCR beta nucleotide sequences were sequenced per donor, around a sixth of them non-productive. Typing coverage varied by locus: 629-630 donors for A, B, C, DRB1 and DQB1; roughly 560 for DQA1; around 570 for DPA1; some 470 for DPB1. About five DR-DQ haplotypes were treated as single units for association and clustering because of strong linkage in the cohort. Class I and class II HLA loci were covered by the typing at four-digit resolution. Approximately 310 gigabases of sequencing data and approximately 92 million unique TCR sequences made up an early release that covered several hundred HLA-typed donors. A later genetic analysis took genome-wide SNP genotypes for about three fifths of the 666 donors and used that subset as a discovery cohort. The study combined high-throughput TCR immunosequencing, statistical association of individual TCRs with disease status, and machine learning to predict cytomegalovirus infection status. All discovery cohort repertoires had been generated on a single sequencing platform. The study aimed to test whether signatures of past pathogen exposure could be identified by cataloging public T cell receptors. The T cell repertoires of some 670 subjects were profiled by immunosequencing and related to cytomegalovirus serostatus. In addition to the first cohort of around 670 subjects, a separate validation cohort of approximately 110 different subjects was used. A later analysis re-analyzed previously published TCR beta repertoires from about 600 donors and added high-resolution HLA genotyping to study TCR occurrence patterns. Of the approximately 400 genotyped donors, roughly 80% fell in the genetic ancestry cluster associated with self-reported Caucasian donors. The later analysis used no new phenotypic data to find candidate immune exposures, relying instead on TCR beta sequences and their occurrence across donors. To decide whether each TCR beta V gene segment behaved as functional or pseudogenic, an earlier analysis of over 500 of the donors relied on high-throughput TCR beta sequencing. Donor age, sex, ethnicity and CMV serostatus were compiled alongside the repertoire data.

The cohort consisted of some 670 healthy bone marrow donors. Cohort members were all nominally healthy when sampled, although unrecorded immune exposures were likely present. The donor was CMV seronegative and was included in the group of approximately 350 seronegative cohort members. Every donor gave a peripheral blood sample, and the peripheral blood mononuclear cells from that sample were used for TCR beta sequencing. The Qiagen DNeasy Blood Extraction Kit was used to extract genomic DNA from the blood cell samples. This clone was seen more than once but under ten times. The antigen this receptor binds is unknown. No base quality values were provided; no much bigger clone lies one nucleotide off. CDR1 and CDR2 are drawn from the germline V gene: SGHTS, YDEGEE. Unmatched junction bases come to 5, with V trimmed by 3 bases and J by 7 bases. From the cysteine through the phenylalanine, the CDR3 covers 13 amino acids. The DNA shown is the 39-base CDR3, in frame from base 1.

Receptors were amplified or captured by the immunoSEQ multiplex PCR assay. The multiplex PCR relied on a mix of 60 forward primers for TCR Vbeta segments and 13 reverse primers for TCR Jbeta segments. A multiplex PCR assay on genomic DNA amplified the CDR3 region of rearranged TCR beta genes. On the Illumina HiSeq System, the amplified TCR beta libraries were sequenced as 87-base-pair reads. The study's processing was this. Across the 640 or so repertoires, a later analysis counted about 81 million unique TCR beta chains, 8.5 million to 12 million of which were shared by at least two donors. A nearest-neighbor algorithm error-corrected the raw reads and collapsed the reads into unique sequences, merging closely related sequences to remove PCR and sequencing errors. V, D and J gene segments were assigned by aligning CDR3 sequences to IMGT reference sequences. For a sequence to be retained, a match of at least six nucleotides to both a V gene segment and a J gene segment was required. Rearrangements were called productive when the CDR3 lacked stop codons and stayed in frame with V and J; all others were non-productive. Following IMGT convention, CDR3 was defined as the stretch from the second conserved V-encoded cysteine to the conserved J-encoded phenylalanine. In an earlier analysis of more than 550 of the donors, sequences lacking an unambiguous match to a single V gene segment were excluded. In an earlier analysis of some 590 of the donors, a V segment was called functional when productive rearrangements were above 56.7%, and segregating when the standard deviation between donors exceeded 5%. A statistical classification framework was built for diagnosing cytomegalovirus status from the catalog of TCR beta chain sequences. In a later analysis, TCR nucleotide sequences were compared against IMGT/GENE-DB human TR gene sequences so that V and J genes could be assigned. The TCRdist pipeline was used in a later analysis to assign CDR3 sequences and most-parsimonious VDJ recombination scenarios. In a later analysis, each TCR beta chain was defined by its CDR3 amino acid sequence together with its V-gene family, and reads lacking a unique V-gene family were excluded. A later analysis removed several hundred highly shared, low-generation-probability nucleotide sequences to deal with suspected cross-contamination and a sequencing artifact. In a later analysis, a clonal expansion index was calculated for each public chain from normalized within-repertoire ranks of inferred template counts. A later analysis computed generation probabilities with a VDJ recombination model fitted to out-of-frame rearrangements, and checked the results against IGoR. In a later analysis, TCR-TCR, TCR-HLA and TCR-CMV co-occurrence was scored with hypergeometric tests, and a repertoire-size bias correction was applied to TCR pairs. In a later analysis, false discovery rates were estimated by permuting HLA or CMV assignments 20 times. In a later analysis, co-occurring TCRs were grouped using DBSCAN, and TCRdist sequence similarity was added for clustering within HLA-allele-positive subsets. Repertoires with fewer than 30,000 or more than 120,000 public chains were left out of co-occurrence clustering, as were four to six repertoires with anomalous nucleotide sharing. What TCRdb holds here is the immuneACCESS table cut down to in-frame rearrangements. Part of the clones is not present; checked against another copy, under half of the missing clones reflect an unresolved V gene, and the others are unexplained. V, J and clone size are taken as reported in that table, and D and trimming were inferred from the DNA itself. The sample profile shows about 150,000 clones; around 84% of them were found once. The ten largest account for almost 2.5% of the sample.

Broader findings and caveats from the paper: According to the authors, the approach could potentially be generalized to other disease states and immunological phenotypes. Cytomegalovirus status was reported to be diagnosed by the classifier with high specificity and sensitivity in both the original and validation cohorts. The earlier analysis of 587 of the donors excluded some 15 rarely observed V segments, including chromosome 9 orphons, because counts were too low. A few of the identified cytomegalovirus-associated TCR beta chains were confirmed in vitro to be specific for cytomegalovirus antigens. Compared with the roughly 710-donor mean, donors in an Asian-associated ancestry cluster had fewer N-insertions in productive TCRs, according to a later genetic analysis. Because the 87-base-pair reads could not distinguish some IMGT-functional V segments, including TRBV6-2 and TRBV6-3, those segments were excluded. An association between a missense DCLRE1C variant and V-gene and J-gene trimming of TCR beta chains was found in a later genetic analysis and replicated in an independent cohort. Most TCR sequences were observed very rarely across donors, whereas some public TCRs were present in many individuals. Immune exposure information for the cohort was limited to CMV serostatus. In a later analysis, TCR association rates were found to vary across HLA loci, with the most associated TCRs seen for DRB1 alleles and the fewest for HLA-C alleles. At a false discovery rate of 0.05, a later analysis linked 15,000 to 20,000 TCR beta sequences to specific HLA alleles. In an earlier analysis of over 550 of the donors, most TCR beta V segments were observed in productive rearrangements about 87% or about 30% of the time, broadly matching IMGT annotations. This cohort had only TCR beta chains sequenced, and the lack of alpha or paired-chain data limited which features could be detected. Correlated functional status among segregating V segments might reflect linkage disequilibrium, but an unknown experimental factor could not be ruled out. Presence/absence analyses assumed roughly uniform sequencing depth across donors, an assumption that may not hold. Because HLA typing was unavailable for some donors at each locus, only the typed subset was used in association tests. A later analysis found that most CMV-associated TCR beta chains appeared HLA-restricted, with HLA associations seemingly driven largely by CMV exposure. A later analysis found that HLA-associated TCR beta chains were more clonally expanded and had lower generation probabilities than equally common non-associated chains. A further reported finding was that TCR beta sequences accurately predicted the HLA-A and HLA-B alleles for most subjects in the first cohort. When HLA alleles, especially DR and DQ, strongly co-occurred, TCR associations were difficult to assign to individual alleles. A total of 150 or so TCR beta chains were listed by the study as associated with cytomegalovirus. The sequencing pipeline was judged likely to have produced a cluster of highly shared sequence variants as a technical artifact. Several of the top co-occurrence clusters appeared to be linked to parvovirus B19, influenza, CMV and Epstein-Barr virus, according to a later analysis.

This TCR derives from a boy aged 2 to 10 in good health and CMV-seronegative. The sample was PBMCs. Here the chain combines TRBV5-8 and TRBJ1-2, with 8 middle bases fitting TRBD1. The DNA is TGTGCCAGCAGCTCTGACAGGGGCCGTGGCTACACCTTC. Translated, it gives CASSSDRGRGYTF.